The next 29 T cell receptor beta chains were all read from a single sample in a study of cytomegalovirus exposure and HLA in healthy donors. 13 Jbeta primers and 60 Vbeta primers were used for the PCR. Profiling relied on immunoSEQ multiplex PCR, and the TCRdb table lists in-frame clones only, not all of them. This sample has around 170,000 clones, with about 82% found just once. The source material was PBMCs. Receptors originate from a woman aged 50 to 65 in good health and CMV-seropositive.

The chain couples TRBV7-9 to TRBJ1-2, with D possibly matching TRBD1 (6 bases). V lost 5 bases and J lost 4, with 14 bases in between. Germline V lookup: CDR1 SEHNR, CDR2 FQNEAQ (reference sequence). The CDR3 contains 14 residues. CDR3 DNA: TGTGCCAGCAGCCTGGCGGGGGCGCTCTATGGCTACACCTTC. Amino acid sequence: CASSLAGALYGYTF.

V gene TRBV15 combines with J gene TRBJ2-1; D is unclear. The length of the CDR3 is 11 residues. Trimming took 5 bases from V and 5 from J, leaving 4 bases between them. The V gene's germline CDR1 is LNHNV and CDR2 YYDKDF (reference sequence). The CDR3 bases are TGTGCCACCAGCTACAACAATGAGCAGTTCTTC. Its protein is CATSYNNEQFF.

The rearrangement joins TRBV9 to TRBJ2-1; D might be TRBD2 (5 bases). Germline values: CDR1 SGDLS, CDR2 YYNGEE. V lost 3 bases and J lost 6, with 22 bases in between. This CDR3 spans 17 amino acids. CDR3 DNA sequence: TGTGCCAGCAGCGCTCTCGGGCGGGCATCATTAGGCAATGAGCAGTTCTTC. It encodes CASSALGRASLGNEQFF.

The CDR3 here is CASSSTGAGNQPQHF. DNA of the CDR3: TGCGCCAGCAGCTCGACAGGGGCCGGCAATCAGCCCCAGCATTTT. The chain links TRBV5-1 to TRBJ1-5, with TRBD1 matching over 8 bases. Germline V CDR1 and CDR2: SGHRS, YFSETQ. CDR3 length: 15 residues. V gave up 3 bases and J gave up 2 bases; unmatched junction bases: 4. Based on the CDR3 plus reference TRBV5-1 and TRBJ1-5, the full variable domain is KAGVTQTPRYLIKTRGQQVTLSCSPISGHRSVSWYQQTPGQGLQFLFEYFSETQRNKGNFPGRFSGRQFSNSRSEMNVSTLELGDSALYLCASSSTGAGNQPQHFGDGTRLSIL.

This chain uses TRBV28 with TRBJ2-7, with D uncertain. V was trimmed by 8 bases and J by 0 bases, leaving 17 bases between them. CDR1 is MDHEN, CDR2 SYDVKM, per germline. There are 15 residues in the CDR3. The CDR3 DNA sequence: TGTGCCAGCCCCCCTCCTGGCTTACGCTCCTACGAGCAGTACTTC. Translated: CASPPPGLRSYEQYF.

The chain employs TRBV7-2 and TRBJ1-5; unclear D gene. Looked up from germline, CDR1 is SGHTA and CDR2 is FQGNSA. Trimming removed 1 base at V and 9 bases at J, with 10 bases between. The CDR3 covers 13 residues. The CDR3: CASSLEEAAPQHF. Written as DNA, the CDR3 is TGTGCCAGCAGCTTAGAGGAGGCCGCGCCCCAGCATTTT.

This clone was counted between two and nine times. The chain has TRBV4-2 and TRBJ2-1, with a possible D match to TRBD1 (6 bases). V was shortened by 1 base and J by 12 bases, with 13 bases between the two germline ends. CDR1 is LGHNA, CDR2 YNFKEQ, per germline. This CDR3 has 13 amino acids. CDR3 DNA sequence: TGTGCCAGCAGCCAAGGACAACAGGGCCCGCAGTTCTTC. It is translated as CASSQGQQGPQFF.

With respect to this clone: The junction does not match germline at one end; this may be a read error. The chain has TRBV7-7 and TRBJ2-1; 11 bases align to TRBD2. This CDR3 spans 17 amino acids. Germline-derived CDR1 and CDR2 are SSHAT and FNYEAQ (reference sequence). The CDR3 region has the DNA TGTGCTAGCAGCCCCGGGGGACTAGCGGAATCCTACAATGAGCAGTTCTTC. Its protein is CASSPGGLAESYNEQFF.

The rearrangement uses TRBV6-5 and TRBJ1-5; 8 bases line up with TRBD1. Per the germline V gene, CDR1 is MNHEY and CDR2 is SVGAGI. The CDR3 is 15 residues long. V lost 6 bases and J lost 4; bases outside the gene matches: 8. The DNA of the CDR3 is TGTGCCAGCAGCCGAGACAGGGGCCCTAATCAGCCCCAGCATTTT. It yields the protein CASSRDRGPNQPQHF.

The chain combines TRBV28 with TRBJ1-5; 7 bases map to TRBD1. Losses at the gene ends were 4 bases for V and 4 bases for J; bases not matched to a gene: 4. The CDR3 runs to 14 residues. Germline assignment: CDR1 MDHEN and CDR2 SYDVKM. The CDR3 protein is CASSSEQGNQPQHF. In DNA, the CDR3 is TGTGCCAGCAGTTCCGAACAGGGGAATCAGCCCCAGCATTTT.

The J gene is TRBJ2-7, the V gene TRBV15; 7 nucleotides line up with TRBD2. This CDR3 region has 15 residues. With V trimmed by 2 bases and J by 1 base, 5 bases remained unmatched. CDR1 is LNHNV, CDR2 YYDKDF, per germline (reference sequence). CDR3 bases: TGTGCCACCAGCAGAAATCGGGGGGAATCCTACGAGCAGTACTTC. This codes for CATSRNRGESYEQYF.

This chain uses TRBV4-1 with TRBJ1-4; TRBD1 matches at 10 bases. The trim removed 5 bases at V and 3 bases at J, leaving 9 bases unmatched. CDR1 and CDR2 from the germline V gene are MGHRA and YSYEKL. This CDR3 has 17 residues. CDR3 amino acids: CASSVGQGTAANEKLFF. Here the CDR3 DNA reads TGCGCCAGCAGCGTGGGACAGGGGACCGCAGCTAATGAAAAACTGTTTTTT.

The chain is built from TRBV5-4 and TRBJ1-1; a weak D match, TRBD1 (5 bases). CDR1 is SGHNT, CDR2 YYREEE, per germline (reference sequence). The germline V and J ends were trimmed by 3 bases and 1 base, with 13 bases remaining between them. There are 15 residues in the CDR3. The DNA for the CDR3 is TGTGCCAGCAGCTCCCGACGACAGACGAACACTGAAGCTTTCTTT. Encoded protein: CASSSRRQTNTEAFF.

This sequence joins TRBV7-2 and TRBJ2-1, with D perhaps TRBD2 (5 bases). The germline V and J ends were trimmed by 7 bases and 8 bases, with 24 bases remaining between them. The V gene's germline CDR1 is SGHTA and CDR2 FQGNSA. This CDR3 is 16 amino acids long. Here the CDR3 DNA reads TGTGCCAGCACCCTTAGACTAAGTGCCGGTGGGGATGAGCAGTTCTTC. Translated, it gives CASTLRLSAGGDEQFF.

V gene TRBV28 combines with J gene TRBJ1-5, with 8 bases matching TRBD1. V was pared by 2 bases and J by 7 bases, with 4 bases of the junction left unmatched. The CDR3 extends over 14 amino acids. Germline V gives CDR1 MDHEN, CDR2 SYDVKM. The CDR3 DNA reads TGTGCCAGCAGTTTACGCAGACAGGGGCAGCCCCAGCATTTT. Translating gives CASSLRRQGQPQHF.

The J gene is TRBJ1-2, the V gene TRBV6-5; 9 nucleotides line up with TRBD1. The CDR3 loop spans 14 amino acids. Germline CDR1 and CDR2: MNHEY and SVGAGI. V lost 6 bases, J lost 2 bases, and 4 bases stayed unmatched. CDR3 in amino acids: CASRTGTGNYGYTF. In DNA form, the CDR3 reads TGTGCCAGCAGGACCGGGACAGGGAACTATGGCTACACCTTC.

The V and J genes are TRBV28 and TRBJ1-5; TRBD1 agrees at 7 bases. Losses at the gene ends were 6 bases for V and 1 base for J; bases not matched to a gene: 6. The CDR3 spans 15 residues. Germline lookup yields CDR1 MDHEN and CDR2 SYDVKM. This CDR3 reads CASRLQGPSNQPQHF. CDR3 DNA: TGTGCCAGCAGACTACAGGGGCCGAGCAATCAGCCCCAGCATTTT. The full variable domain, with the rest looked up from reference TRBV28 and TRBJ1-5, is DVKVTQSSRYLVKRTGEKVFLECVQDMDHENMFWYRQDPGLGLRLIYFSYDVKMKEKGDIPEGYSVSREKKERFSLILESASTNQTSMYLCASRLQGPSNQPQHFGDGTRLSIL.

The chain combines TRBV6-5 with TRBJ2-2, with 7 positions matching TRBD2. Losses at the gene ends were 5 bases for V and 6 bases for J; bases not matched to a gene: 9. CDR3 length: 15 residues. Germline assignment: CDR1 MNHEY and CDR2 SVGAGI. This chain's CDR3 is CASSAPGGLAGELFF. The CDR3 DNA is TGTGCCAGCAGTGCTCCGGGAGGCTTAGCCGGGGAGCTGTTTTTT.

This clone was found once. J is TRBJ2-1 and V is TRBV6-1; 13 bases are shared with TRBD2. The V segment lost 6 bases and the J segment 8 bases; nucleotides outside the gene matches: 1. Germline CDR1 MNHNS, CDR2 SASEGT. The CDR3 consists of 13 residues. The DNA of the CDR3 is TGTGCCAGCAGGGGACTAGCGGGATATGAGCAGTTCTTC. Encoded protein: CASRGLAGYEQFF.

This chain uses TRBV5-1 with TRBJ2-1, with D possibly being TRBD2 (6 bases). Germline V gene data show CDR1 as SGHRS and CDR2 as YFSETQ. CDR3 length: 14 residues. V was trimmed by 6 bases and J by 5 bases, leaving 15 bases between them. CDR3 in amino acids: CASTQGGTHNEQFF. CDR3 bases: TGCGCCAGCACGCAAGGCGGGACTCACAATGAGCAGTTCTTC.

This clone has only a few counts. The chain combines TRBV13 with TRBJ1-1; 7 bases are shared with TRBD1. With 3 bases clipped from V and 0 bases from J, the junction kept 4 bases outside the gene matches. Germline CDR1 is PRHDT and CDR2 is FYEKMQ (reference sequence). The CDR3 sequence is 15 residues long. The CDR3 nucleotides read TGTGCCAGCAGCTTCGTGACAGGGATGAACACTGAAGCTTTCTTT. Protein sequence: CASSFVTGMNTEAFF. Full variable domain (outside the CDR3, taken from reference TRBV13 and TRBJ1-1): AAGVIQSPRHLIKEKRETATLKCYPIPRHDTVYWYQQGPGQDPQFLISFYEKMQSDKGSIPDRFSAQQFSDYHSELNMSSLELGDSALYFCASSFVTGMNTEAFFGQGTRLTVV.

The CDR3 spells CASSTSPGYEQYF. Written as DNA, the CDR3 is TGTGCCAGCAGTACTTCCCCGGGCTACGAGCAGTACTTC. The chain combines TRBV2 with TRBJ2-7; no firm D call. V was clipped by 5 bases and J by 3 bases, with 11 bases between them. The CDR3 runs to 13 residues. In germline, CDR1 is SNHLY, CDR2 FYNNEI.

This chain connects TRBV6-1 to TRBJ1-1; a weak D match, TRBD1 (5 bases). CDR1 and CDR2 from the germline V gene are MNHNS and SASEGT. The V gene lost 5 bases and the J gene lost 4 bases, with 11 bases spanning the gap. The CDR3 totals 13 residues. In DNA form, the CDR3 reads TGTGCCAGCAGTTTGGGGGGGGGCACTGAAGCTTTCTTT. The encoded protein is CASSLGGGTEAFF.

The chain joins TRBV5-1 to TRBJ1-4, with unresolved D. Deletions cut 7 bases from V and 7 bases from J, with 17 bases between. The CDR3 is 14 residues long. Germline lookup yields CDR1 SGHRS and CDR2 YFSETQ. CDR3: CASRDRWGGEKLFF. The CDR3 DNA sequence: TGCGCCAGCCGCGACCGGTGGGGAGGTGAAAAACTGTTTTTT.

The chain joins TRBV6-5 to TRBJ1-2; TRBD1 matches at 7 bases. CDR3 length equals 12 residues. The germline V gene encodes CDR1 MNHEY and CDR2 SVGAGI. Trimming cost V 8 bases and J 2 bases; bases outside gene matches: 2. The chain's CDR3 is CASGTVNYGYTF. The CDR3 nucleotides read TGTGCCAGCGGGACAGTGAACTATGGCTACACCTTC.

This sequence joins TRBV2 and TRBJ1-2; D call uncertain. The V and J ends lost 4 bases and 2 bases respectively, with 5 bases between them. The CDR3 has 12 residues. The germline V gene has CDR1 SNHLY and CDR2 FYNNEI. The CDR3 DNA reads TGTGCCAGCAGTGCCTCGAACTATGGCTACACCTTC. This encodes CASSASNYGYTF.

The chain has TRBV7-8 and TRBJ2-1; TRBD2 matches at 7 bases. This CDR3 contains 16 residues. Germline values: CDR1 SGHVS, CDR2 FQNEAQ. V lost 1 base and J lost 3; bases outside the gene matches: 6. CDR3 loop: CASSLDGGGGYNEQFF. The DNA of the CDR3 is TGTGCCAGCAGCTTAGACGGCGGGGGAGGCTACAATGAGCAGTTCTTC.

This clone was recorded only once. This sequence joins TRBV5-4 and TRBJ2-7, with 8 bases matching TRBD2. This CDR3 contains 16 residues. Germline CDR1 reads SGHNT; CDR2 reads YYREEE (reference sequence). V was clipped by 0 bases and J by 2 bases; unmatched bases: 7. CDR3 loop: CASSLGLSGAAYEQYF. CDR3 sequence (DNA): TGTGCCAGCAGCTTGGGTCTTAGCGGGGCGGCCTACGAGCAGTACTTC.

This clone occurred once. The CDR3: CSVSQTRDRVLDGYTF. The CDR3 nucleotides read TGCAGCGTCTCACAAACTCGGGACAGGGTCTTGGATGGCTACACCTTC. The chain couples TRBV29-1 to TRBJ1-2, with 9 bases fitting TRBD1. The germline gives CDR1 SQVTM, CDR2 ANQGSEA. V lost 6 bases to trimming and J lost 6 bases; unmatched junction nucleotides: 17. This CDR3 is 16 amino acids long.